This T cell receptor (beta chain) was observed in a study of T-cell reconstitution after alpha-beta-depleted transplantation in children. This clonotype occurred a few times. Researchers prepared the TCRbeta library using unique molecular identifiers, the study reports. TCRdb reprocessed the PCR reads via MiXCR and lists one record per CDR3 protein. This table has hundreds of thousands of distinct CDR3 sequences, 32% appearing once. With 8 bases removed from V and 5 bases from J, the gap between germline ends came to 4 bases. The CDR3 is 10 amino acids. Germline V lookup: CDR1 MDHEN, CDR2 SYDVKM. The V gene is TRBV28, the J gene TRBJ2-1; no firm D call. The source of this sequence is a human donor who donated a stem cell graft to a child with aplastic anemia. The sequencing used PBMCs from the stem cell graft donor, collected from the stem cell graft. CDR3 nucleotide sequence: TGTGCCAGCGTTGACAATGAGCAGTTCTTC. This codes for CASVDNEQFF.